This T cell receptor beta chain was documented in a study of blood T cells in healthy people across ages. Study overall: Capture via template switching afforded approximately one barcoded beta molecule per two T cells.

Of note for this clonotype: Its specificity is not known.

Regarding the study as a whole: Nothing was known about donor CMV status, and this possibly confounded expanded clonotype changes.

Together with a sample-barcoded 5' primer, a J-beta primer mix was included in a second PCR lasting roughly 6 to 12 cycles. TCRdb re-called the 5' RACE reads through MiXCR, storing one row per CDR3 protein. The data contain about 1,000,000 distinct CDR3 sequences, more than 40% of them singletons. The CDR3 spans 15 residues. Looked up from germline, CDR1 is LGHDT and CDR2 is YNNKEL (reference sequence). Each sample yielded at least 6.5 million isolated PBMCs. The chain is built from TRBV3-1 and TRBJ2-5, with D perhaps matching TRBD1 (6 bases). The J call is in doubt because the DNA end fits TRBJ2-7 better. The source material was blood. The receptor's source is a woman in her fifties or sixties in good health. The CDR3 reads CASSDHHREFDEQYF. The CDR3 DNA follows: TGTGCCAGCAGCGACCACCACAGGGAATTCGACGAGCAGTACTTC.